The clone carrying this TCR beta chain was seen a handful of times. Antigen unknown. V was trimmed by 0 bases and J by 0 bases, leaving 7 bases between them. CDR1 and CDR2 from the germline V gene are SGDLS and YYNGEE. This CDR3 comprises 14 residues. The entry originates in a study of T cell responses to AZD1222 COVID-19 vaccine. Study observations and caveats: Only 5 to 7 individuals given AZD1222 were seropositive at baseline. In all cases, repertoires were sampled only after the peak T cell response. Spike-specific TCR repertoires showed rising breadth and depth after two AZD1222 doses.

Produced via immunoSEQ multiplex PCR; TCRdb's table is partial and in-frame only. The sample carries tens of thousands of clones, approximately 89% recorded once. The rearrangement uses TRBV9 and TRBJ2-7; D call uncertain. The sample was peripheral blood, taken 28 days after the second AZD1222 dose. The sequence came from an adult who received the AZD1222 COVID-19 vaccine. The CDR3 is CASSVAASSYEQYF. Written as DNA, the CDR3 is TGTGCCAGCAGCGTAGCCGCCAGCTCCTACGAGCAGTACTTC.